These T cell receptor beta chains were read from a single sample in a study of cytomegalovirus exposure and HLA in healthy donors. Profiled with immunoSEQ multiplex PCR; TCRdb holds only in-frame clones, not every one. The data show about 160,000 clones, roughly 80% seen once. The specimen was PBMCs. Receptor source: a man aged 25-45 years in good health and CMV-seronegative. Each CDR3 is given with its conserved first and last residue. D genes are given only for firm matches. The size of a clone is reported for some rows only, either as once, few or many, or as a class for expanded clones.

CDR3aa: CASSYSGSWETQYF
CDR3nt: TGCGCCAGCAGCTATAGCGGGAGTTGGGAGACCCAGTACTTC
d_gene: TRBD2
j_gene: TRBJ2-5
v_gene: TRBV5-1
abundance: once

CDR3aa: CASSLPGGGSGLAKNIQYF
CDR3nt: TGTGCCAGCAGTTTACCGGGGGGTGGGAGCGGACTAGCCAAAAACATTCAGTACTTC
d_gene: TRBD2
j_gene: TRBJ2-4
v_gene: TRBV28
abundance: once

CDR3aa: CASSLGQEYEKLFF
CDR3nt: TGTGCCAGCAGCTTGGGACAGGAATATGAAAAACTGTTTTTT
d_gene: .
j_gene: TRBJ1-4
v_gene: TRBV5-6
abundance: few

CDR3aa: CATEGEPANYGYTF
CDR3nt: TGTGCCACCGAGGGTGAACCCGCTAACTATGGCTACACCTTC
d_gene: .
j_gene: TRBJ1-2
v_gene: TRBV28
abundance: .

CDR3aa: CAWTTFSARGTWNSPLHF
CDR3nt: TGTGCCTGGACCACGTTTTCGGCAAGGGGGACCTGGAATTCACCCCTCCACTTT
d_gene: .
j_gene: TRBJ1-6
v_gene: TRBV30
abundance: .

CDR3aa: CASSVLDRNSNQPQHF
CDR3nt: TGTGCCAGCAGCGTCCTCGACAGAAATAGCAATCAGCCCCAGCATTTT
d_gene: .
j_gene: TRBJ1-5
v_gene: TRBV9
abundance: once

CDR3aa: CASSSEYSTDTQYF
CDR3nt: TGCGCCAGCAGCTCGGAGTATAGCACAGATACGCAGTATTTT
d_gene: .
j_gene: TRBJ2-3
v_gene: TRBV5-1
abundance: .

CDR3aa: CASSPGTGTEAFF
CDR3nt: TGTGCCAGCAGCCCAGGAACGGGAACTGAAGCTTTCTTT
d_gene: .
j_gene: TRBJ1-1
v_gene: TRBV7-3
abundance: .

CDR3aa: CASSPGDRGDTEAFF
CDR3nt: TGTGCCAGCTCCCCTGGGGACAGGGGTGACACTGAAGCTTTCTTT
d_gene: TRBD1
j_gene: TRBJ1-1
v_gene: TRBV18
abundance: once

CDR3aa: CASSEYRVGYTF
CDR3nt: TGTGCCAGCAGCGAATACAGGGTCGGCTACACCTTC
d_gene: .
j_gene: TRBJ1-2
v_gene: TRBV7-6
abundance: .

CDR3aa: CASSRDGTLAEAFF
CDR3nt: TGTGCCAGCTCACGGGACGGGACTCTGGCTGAAGCTTTCTTT
d_gene: .
j_gene: TRBJ1-1
v_gene: TRBV18
abundance: .

CDR3aa: CASSLEAGARSHQPQHF
CDR3nt: TGTGCCAGCAGCTTAGAAGCAGGGGCCAGGAGTCATCAGCCCCAGCATTTT
d_gene: .
j_gene: TRBJ1-5
v_gene: TRBV7-2
abundance: once

CDR3aa: CASSPEPGGTGVQPQHF
CDR3nt: TGTGCCAGCTCACCCGAACCCGGCGGGACAGGGGTTCAGCCCCAGCATTTT
d_gene: TRBD1
j_gene: TRBJ1-5
v_gene: TRBV18
abundance: .

CDR3aa: CSAPLYEQYF
CDR3nt: TGCAGTGCCCCCCTCTACGAGCAGTACTTC
d_gene: .
j_gene: TRBJ2-7
v_gene: TRBV20-1
abundance: .

CDR3aa: CASSINDLLGYEQYF
CDR3nt: TGTGCCAGTAGTATTAACGATCTACTAGGCTACGAGCAGTACTTC
d_gene: .
j_gene: TRBJ2-7
v_gene: TRBV19
abundance: once

CDR3aa: CASSFPGLAGLDTQYF
CDR3nt: TGTGCCAGCAGCTTCCCGGGACTAGCGGGTCTTGATACGCAGTATTTT
d_gene: TRBD2
j_gene: TRBJ2-3
v_gene: TRBV13
abundance: .

CDR3aa: CASSLDRDETQYF
CDR3nt: TGTGCCAGCAGTTTAGACAGGGACGAGACCCAGTACTTC
d_gene: TRBD1
j_gene: TRBJ2-5
v_gene: TRBV28
abundance: few

CDR3aa: CASRPDSGDSGNTIYF
CDR3nt: TGTGCCAGTAGGCCTGATTCAGGGGACTCTGGAAACACCATATATTTT
d_gene: .
j_gene: TRBJ1-3
v_gene: TRBV19
abundance: .

CDR3aa: CASSYRGPDTEAFF
CDR3nt: TGTGCCAGCAGTTACAGGGGGCCGGACACTGAAGCTTTCTTT
d_gene: TRBD1
j_gene: TRBJ1-1
v_gene: TRBV6-6
abundance: few

CDR3aa: CASSPASKWTDPNYGYTF
CDR3nt: TGTGCCAGCTCACCCGCTTCAAAGTGGACAGATCCTAACTATGGCTACACCTTC
d_gene: .
j_gene: TRBJ1-2
v_gene: TRBV18
abundance: .

CDR3aa: CASSVQTPQHYGYTF
CDR3nt: TGTGCCAGCAGTGTACAGACACCTCAACACTATGGCTACACCTTC
d_gene: .
j_gene: TRBJ1-2
v_gene: TRBV6-5
abundance: .

CDR3aa: CATWEGYGYTF
CDR3nt: TGTGCCACCTGGGAGGGCTATGGCTACACCTTC
d_gene: .
j_gene: TRBJ1-2
v_gene: TRBV6-6
abundance: .

CDR3aa: CASSQVTSGMYQETQYF
CDR3nt: TGTGCCAGCAGCCAAGTGACTAGCGGAATGTACCAAGAGACCCAGTACTTC
d_gene: TRBD2
j_gene: TRBJ2-5
v_gene: TRBV7-9
abundance: .

CDR3aa: CASSSPRGANEQYF
CDR3nt: TGTGCCAGCAGTTCCCCCAGGGGGGCCAACGAGCAGTACTTC
d_gene: .
j_gene: TRBJ2-7
v_gene: TRBV6-5
abundance: .

CDR3aa: CASRGTSGGSTDTQYF
CDR3nt: TGTGCCAGCCGGGGGACTAGCGGGGGATCCACAGATACGCAGTATTTT
d_gene: TRBD2
j_gene: TRBJ2-3
v_gene: TRBV2
abundance: .

CDR3aa: CASSPSKRQPQHF
CDR3nt: TGTGCCAGCTCACCCTCGAAGAGGCAGCCCCAGCATTTT
d_gene: .
j_gene: TRBJ1-5
v_gene: TRBV18
abundance: .

CDR3aa: CASSFGGEETQYF
CDR3nt: TGTGCCAGCAGCTTCGGAGGGGAAGAGACCCAGTACTTC
d_gene: .
j_gene: TRBJ2-5
v_gene: TRBV7-3
abundance: .

CDR3aa: CSPRLEGEAFF
CDR3nt: TGCAGCCCGCGCTTGGAGGGTGAAGCTTTCTTT
d_gene: .
j_gene: TRBJ1-1
v_gene: TRBV29-1
abundance: .

CDR3aa: CASSLAGQGLYNEQFF
CDR3nt: TGTGCCAGCAGCTTGGCGGGCCAGGGGCTCTACAATGAGCAGTTCTTC
d_gene: .
j_gene: TRBJ2-1
v_gene: TRBV5-6
abundance: .

CDR3aa: CASAQGIRETQYF
CDR3nt: TGTGCCAGCGCACAGGGGATTCGAGAGACCCAGTACTTC
d_gene: TRBD1
j_gene: TRBJ2-5
v_gene: TRBV28
abundance: .

CDR3aa: CAIRDIKGQGVFSGNTIYF
CDR3nt: TGTGCCATCAGGGATATTAAGGGACAGGGGGTATTCTCTGGAAACACCATATATTTT
d_gene: TRBD1
j_gene: TRBJ1-3
v_gene: TRBV10-3
abundance: .

CDR3aa: CASSTGGGYYNEQFF
CDR3nt: TGTGCCAGCAGTACCGGCGGGGGATATTACAATGAGCAGTTCTTC
d_gene: TRBD2
j_gene: TRBJ2-1
v_gene: TRBV5-6
abundance: .

CDR3aa: CASSRPGGYTF
CDR3nt: TGTGCCAGCAGTAGGCCAGGAGGCTACACCTTC
d_gene: .
j_gene: TRBJ1-2
v_gene: TRBV6-6
abundance: .

CDR3aa: CATTTNEGAHNEQFF
CDR3nt: TGTGCCACCACTACAAATGAGGGGGCTCACAATGAGCAGTTCTTC
d_gene: TRBD1
j_gene: TRBJ2-1
v_gene: TRBV15
abundance: .

CDR3aa: CASSPPGLRGGEEQFF
CDR3nt: TGTGCCAGCAGCCCCCCGGGCCTGCGGGGTGGGGAGGAGCAGTTCTTC
d_gene: .
j_gene: TRBJ2-1
v_gene: TRBV9
abundance: .

CDR3aa: CATSNRLVIGSEQFF
CDR3nt: TGTGCCACCAGCAATAGACTAGTAATCGGTTCTGAGCAGTTCTTC
d_gene: .
j_gene: TRBJ2-1
v_gene: TRBV15
abundance: .

CDR3aa: CASRPEGRELNGELFF
CDR3nt: TGCGCCAGCAGACCCGAGGGGCGGGAGTTGAACGGGGAGCTGTTTTTT
d_gene: TRBD2
j_gene: TRBJ2-2
v_gene: TRBV5-1
abundance: .

CDR3aa: CASSLEGGISGNTIYF
CDR3nt: TGTGCCAGCAGCTTAGAAGGAGGCATCTCTGGAAACACCATATATTTT
d_gene: .
j_gene: TRBJ1-3
v_gene: TRBV7-9
abundance: .

CDR3aa: CSATGEVYEQYF
CDR3nt: TGCAGCGCGACAGGGGAAGTCTACGAGCAGTACTTC
d_gene: TRBD1
j_gene: TRBJ2-7
v_gene: TRBV29-1
abundance: .

CDR3aa: CASSLVQGAYEKLFF
CDR3nt: TGTGCCAGCAGCTTAGTACAGGGAGCCTATGAAAAACTGTTTTTT
d_gene: .
j_gene: TRBJ1-4
v_gene: TRBV11-2
abundance: once

CDR3aa: CASRRTMRGEQYF
CDR3nt: TGTGCCAGCAGGAGGACCATGAGGGGGGAGCAGTACTTC
d_gene: .
j_gene: TRBJ2-7
v_gene: TRBV14
abundance: once

CDR3aa: CASGREGGSYNEQFF
CDR3nt: TGTGCCAGCGGGCGGGAAGGTGGGTCCTACAATGAGCAGTTCTTC
d_gene: .
j_gene: TRBJ2-1
v_gene: TRBV5-6
abundance: .

CDR3aa: CASSLPGDTEAFF
CDR3nt: TGTGCCAGCAGCTTGCCCGGGGACACTGAAGCTTTCTTT
d_gene: .
j_gene: TRBJ1-1
v_gene: TRBV7-9
abundance: .

CDR3aa: CASSRPGMSLNTEAFF
CDR3nt: TGCGCCAGCAGCCGGCCGGGGATGAGCCTGAACACTGAAGCTTTCTTT
d_gene: .
j_gene: TRBJ1-1
v_gene: TRBV5-1
abundance: .

CDR3aa: CASSSRPRGSTDTQYF
CDR3nt: TGCGCCAGCAGCTCCCGGCCCCGCGGAAGCACAGATACGCAGTATTTT
d_gene: .
j_gene: TRBJ2-3
v_gene: TRBV4-1
abundance: .

CDR3aa: CASSLSGVAAGELFF
CDR3nt: TGTGCCAGCAGTTTATCAGGGGTAGCCGCCGGGGAGCTGTTTTTT
d_gene: .
j_gene: TRBJ2-2
v_gene: TRBV27
abundance: .

CDR3aa: CASTGAEVVNTIYF
CDR3nt: TGTGCCAGTACCGGAGCGGAGGTCGTAAACACCATATATTTT
d_gene: .
j_gene: TRBJ1-3
v_gene: TRBV19
abundance: .

CDR3aa: CASSSGTGRGVRMFF
CDR3nt: TGTGCCAGCAGCTCCGGGACAGGGAGAGGGGTTAGAATGTTTTTT
d_gene: TRBD1
j_gene: TRBJ1-4
v_gene: TRBV7-2
abundance: .

CDR3aa: CASSQDSGKLFF
CDR3nt: TGCGCCAGCAGCCAAGATAGCGGAAAACTGTTTTTT
d_gene: .
j_gene: TRBJ1-4
v_gene: TRBV4-3
abundance: few

CDR3aa: CASGLVLGQGINTEAFF
CDR3nt: TGTGCTAGTGGTTTGGTACTAGGACAGGGGATCAACACTGAAGCTTTCTTT
d_gene: TRBD1
j_gene: TRBJ1-1
v_gene: TRBV12-5
abundance: .

CDR3aa: CAWSVRFPGLAGVLGELFF
CDR3nt: TGTGCCTGGAGTGTACGGTTTCCAGGCCTAGCGGGAGTACTCGGGGAGCTGTTTTTT
d_gene: TRBD2
j_gene: TRBJ2-2
v_gene: TRBV30
abundance: few

CDR3aa: CASSYQGQNQPQHF
CDR3nt: TGTGCCAGCAGTTATCAGGGACAGAATCAGCCCCAGCATTTT
d_gene: TRBD1
j_gene: TRBJ1-5
v_gene: TRBV27
abundance: .

CDR3aa: CASSLGAGVVETQYF
CDR3nt: TGTGCCAGCAGCTTAGGCGCAGGGGTGGTGGAGACCCAGTACTTC
d_gene: .
j_gene: TRBJ2-5
v_gene: TRBV7-9
abundance: .